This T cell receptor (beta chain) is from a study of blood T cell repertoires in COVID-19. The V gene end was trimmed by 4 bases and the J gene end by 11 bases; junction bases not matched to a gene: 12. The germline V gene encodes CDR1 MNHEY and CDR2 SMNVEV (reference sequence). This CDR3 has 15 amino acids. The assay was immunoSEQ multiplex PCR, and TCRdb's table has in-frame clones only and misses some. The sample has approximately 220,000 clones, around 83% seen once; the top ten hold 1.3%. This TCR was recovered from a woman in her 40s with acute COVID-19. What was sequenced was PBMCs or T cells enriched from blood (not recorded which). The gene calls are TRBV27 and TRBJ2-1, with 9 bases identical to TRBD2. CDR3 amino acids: CASSYNGIAGDQQFF. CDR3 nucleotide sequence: TGTGCCAGCAGTTATAACGGTATAGCGGGAGATCAGCAGTTCTTC.